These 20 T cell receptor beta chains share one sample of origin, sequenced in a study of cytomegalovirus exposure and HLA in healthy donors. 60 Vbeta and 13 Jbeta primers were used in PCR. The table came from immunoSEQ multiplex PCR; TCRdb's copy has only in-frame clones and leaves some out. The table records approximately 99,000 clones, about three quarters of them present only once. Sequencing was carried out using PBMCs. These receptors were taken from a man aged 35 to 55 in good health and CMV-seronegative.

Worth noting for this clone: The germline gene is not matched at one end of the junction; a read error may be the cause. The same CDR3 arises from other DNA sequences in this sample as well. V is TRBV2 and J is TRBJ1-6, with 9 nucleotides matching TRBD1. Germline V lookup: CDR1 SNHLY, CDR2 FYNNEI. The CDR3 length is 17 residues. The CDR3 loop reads CASSEPPWTGDNSPLHF. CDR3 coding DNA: TGTGCCAGCAGTGAGCCCCCCTGGACAGGGGATAATTCCCCCCTCCACTTT.

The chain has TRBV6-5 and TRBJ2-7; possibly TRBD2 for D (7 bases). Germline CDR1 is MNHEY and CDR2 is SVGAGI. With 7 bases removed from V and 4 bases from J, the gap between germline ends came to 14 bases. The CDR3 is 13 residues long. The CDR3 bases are TGTGCCAGCACACCCAGGGGAGGGTACGAGCAGTACTTC. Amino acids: CASTPRGGYEQYF.

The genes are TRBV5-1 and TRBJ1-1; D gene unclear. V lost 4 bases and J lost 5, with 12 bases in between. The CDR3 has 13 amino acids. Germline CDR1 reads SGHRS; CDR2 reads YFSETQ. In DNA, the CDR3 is TGCGCCAGCAGCCGGGAGGGAGGGACTGAAGCTTTCTTT. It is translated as CASSREGGTEAFF.

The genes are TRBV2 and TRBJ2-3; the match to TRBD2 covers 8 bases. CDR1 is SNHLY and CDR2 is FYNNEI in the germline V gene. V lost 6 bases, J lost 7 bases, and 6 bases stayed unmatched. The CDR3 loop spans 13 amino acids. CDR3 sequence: CASSGTSRHTQYF. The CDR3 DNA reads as TGTGCCAGCAGCGGGACTAGTCGGCATACGCAGTATTTT. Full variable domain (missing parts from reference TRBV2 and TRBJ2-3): EPEVTQTPSHQVTQMGQEVILRCVPISNHLYFYWYRQILGQKVEFLVSFYNNEISEKSEIFDDQFSVERPDGSNFTLKIRSTKLEDSAMYFCASSGTSRHTQYFGPGTRLTVL.

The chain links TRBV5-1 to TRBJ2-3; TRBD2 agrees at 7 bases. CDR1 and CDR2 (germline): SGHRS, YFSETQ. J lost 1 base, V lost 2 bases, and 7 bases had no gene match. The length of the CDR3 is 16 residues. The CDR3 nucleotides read TGCGCCAGCAGCTTCCTTGGGGGGGTTGGCACAGATACGCAGTATTTT. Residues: CASSFLGGVGTDTQYF.

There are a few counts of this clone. CDR3: CASSQERGGLETQYF. The CDR3 DNA reads as TGTGCCAGCAGCCAAGAGCGGGGGGGCCTGGAGACCCAGTACTTC. The chain links TRBV4-2 to TRBJ2-5; TRBD2 matches 9 bases. J gave up 5 bases and V 0 bases, and 4 bases lay outside the gene matches. Germline values: CDR1 LGHNA, CDR2 YNFKEQ. This CDR3 spans 15 amino acids.

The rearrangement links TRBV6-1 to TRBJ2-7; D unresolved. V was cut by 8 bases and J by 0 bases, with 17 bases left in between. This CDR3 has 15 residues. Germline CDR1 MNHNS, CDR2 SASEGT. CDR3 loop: CASGFLVRSSYEQYF. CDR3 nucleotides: TGTGCCAGCGGATTCCTCGTAAGGAGCTCCTACGAGCAGTACTTC.

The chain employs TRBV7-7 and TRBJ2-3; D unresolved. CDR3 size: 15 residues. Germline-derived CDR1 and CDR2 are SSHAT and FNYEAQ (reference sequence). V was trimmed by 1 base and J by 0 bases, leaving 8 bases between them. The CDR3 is CASSLGAKSTDTQYF. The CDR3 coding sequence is TGTGCCAGCAGCTTAGGGGCGAAAAGCACAGATACGCAGTATTTT.

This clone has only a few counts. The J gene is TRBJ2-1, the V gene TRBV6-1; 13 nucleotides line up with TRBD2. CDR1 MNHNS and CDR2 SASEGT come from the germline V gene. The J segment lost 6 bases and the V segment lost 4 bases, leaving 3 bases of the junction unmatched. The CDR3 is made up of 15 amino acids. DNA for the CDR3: TGTGCCAGCAGTGTAACTAGCGGGGGGGCCAATGAGCAGTTCTTC. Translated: CASSVTSGGANEQFF.

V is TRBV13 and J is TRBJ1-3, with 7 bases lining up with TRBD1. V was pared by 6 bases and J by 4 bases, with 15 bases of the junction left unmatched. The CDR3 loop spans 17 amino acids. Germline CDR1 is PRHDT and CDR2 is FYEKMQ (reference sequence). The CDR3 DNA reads TGTGCCAGCAGAACTACAGGGGACGGGGCTGAGGGAAACACCATATATTTT. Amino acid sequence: CASRTTGDGAEGNTIYF.

The CDR3 DNA is TGTGCCAGCAGGTTTAGCGGGGGGAGGGCAGATACGCAGTATTTT. It yields the protein CASRFSGGRADTQYF. The chain uses TRBV2 and TRBJ2-3, with 10 bases fitting TRBD2. In germline, CDR1 is SNHLY, CDR2 FYNNEI. The CDR3 consists of 15 residues. With 6 bases clipped from V and 4 bases from J, the junction kept 7 bases outside the gene matches.

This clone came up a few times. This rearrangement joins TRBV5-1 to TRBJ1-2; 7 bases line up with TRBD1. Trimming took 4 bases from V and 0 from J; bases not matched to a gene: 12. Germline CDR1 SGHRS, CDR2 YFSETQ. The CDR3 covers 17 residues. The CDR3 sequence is CASSPRDSRETNYGYTF. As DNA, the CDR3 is TGCGCCAGCAGCCCCCGGGACAGTAGGGAGACTAACTATGGCTACACCTTC.

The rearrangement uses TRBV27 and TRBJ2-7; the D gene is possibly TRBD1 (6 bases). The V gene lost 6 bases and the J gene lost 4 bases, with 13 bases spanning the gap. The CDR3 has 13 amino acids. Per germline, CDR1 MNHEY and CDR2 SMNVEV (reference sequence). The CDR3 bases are TGTGCCAGCAGCTACAGGGTTGGGTACGAGCAGTACTTC. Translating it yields CASSYRVGYEQYF.

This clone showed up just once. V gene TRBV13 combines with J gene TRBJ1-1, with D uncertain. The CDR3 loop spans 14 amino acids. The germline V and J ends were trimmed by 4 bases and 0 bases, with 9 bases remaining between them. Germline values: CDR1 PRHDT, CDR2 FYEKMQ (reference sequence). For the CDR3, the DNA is TGTGCCAGCAGCTCCAGACAAATGAACACTGAAGCTTTCTTT. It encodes CASSSRQMNTEAFF.

CDR3 in DNA: TGTGCCAGCAGCGAAAACAGGGGCGCCGGCACTGAAGCTTTCTTT. Protein: CASSENRGAGTEAFF. This chain connects TRBV7-9 to TRBJ1-1; 7 bases line up with TRBD1. CDR1 and CDR2 (germline): SEHNR, FQNEAQ (reference sequence). This CDR3 is 15 amino acids long. V lost 5 bases to trimming and J lost 4 bases; unmatched junction nucleotides: 10.

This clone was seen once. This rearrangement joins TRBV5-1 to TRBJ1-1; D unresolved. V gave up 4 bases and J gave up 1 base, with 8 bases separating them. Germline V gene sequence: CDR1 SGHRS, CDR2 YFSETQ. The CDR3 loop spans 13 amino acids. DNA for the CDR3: TGCGCCAGCAGCCCGTGGGCGAACACTGAAGCTTTCTTT. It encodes CASSPWANTEAFF.

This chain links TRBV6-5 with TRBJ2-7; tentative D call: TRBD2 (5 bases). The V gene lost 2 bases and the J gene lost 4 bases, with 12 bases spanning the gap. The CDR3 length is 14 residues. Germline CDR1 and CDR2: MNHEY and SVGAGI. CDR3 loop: CASSYASSVYEQYF. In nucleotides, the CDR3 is TGTGCCAGCAGTTACGCTAGCTCGGTTTACGAGCAGTACTTC.

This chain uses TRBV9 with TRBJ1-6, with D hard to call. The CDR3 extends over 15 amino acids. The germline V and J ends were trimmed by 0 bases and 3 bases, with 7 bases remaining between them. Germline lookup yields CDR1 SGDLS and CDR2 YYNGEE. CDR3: CASSVVGNYNSPLHF. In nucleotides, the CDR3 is TGTGCCAGCAGCGTAGTCGGTAACTATAATTCACCCCTCCACTTT.

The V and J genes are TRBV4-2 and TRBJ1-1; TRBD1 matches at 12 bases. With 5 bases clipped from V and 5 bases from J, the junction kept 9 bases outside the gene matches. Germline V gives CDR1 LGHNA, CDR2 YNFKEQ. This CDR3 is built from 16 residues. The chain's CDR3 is CASSGGTGGKDTEAFF. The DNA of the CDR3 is TGTGCCAGCAGCGGAGGGACAGGGGGCAAAGATACTGAAGCTTTCTTT.

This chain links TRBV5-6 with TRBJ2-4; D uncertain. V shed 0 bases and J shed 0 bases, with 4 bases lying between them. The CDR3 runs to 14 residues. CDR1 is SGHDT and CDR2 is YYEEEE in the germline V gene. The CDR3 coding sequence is TGTGCCAGCAGCTTGGTAGAAGCCAAAAACATTCAGTACTTC. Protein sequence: CASSLVEAKNIQYF. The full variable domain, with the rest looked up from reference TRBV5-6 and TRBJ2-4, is DAGVTQSPTHLIKTRGQQVTLRCSPKSGHDTVSWYQQALGQGPQFIFQYYEEEERQRGNFPDRFSGHQFPNYSSELNVNALLLGDSALYLCASSLVEAKNIQYFGAGTRLSVL.